The present entry profiles one T cell receptor beta chain with its context. Its matching antigen is unknown. The data derive from a study of cytomegalovirus exposure and HLA in healthy donors. The wider study: Unique TCR beta sequences numbering about 100 million came from about 180 million T cells in an earlier analysis.

Use of 60 Vbeta and 13 Jbeta primers characterized the PCR. Clones were sequenced by immunoSEQ multiplex PCR, and TCRdb holds only the in-frame ones, with some missing. The sample shows around 150,000 clones, roughly 78% of them seen only once. Findings and limits, study-wide: Prior analysis indicated that the majority of TCR beta V segments exhibited productivity approximately 87% or approximately 30% of the time. Most CMV-associated TCR beta chains were later found to appear HLA-restricted. CMV serostatus alone was available as immune exposure information.

Material for sequencing was PBMCs. The receptor comes from a man between 25 and 39 years old in good health.

The CDR3 nucleotides are TGTGCCAGCAGTACAGGGGGCGTGACAGATACGCAGTATTTT. Residues: CASSTGGVTDTQYF. The chain recombines TRBV11-2 with TRBJ2-3, with 9 bases identical to TRBD1. The germline V gene encodes CDR1 SGHAT and CDR2 FQNNGV. This CDR3 has 14 residues. Trimming at V came to 6 bases and at J to 3 bases, leaving 4 bases not matched to a gene.